This paragraph reports one TCR beta chain. Its antigen is still unknown. The data stem from a study of cytomegalovirus exposure and HLA in healthy donors. Study as a whole: Early released data comprised about 90 million unique TCRs from HLA-typed donors.

With 60 Vbeta and 13 Jbeta primers, the PCR was carried out. Data came from immunoSEQ multiplex PCR; TCRdb stores just in-frame clones and leaves some out. The sample carries under 200,000 clones, 62% recorded once. Overall study findings and caveats: Most likely, a cluster of highly shared sequence variants arose as a sequencing artifact. The study found most TCR sequences rare, yet found some public TCRs in many donors. The study had only CMV serostatus as immune exposure information.

Sequences were obtained from PBMCs. This receptor was obtained from a middle-aged man in good health and CMV-seronegative.

The CDR3 DNA sequence: TGTGCCAGCAGCGACCCGGGACAGGATGGAAACACCATATATTTT. The encoded protein is CASSDPGQDGNTIYF. This chain links TRBV6-1 with TRBJ1-3; 8 bases align to TRBD1. The trim removed 6 bases at V and 3 bases at J, leaving 7 bases unmatched. Germline-derived CDR1 and CDR2 are MNHNS and SASEGT. CDR3 length: 15 amino acids.